The present TCR beta chain was sequenced within a study of cytomegalovirus exposure and HLA in healthy donors. Germline CDR1 is SGHDT and CDR2 is YYEEEE. Trimming took off 1 base at V and 2 bases at J, with 14 bases between the two ends. The CDR3 totals 16 residues. Primers included in the PCR were 60 Vbeta and 13 Jbeta primers. Assay: immunoSEQ multiplex PCR; the TCRdb copy retains only in-frame clones and omits some. This sample yields 100,000 to 150,000 clones, of which about four fifths are seen a single time; approximately 0.97% belongs to the top ten. The sequencing input was PBMCs. This TCR derives from a human donor in good health. The chain uses TRBV5-6 and TRBJ2-3; TRBD2 might be the D (6 bases). In DNA, the CDR3 is TGTGCCAGCAGCTTGCGGTGGCGGGGAAACACAGATACGCAGTATTTT. Its translation: CASSLRWRGNTDTQYF. Complete variable domain (other parts from reference TRBV5-6 and TRBJ2-3): DAGVTQSPTHLIKTRGQQVTLRCSPKSGHDTVSWYQQALGQGPQFIFQYYEEEERQRGNFPDRFSGHQFPNYSSELNVNALLLGDSALYLCASSLRWRGNTDTQYFGPGTRLTVL.